The rows below give T cell receptor beta chains drawn from one sample of a study of Graves' ophthalmopathy and Graves' hyperthyroidism. TCRdb re-analysed the multiplex PCR reads in MiXCR, keeping a single row per CDR3 protein. The data contain some 250,000 distinct CDR3 sequences, about 46% of them singletons. The specimen was peripheral blood. These receptors were taken from an adult man with Graves' ophthalmopathy. CDR3s include the opening cysteine and the closing phenylalanine or tryptophan. Each record gives: V gene, J gene, clone size, D gene, CDR3 protein, CDR3 DNA. A D gene is named only where the DNA matches it firmly. Clone size is not always given. Where it is, it says once, few, many or a class for expanded clones.

V gene: TRBV2; J gene: TRBJ2-5; clone size: NA; D gene: TRBD1; CDR3 protein: CASSPLLPDRAQETQYF; CDR3 DNA: TGTGCCAGCAGCCCCCTCCTACCTGACAGGGCTCAAGAGACCCAGTACTTC
V gene: TRBV12-3/TRBV12-4; J gene: TRBJ1-1; clone size: NA; D gene: NA; CDR3 protein: CASSLEGLTEAFF; CDR3 DNA: TGTGCCAGCAGTTTAGAGGGACTCACTGAAGCTTTCTTT
V gene: TRBV5-1; J gene: TRBJ2-4; clone size: NA; D gene: NA; CDR3 protein: CASSRTGQDIQYF; CDR3 DNA: TGCGCCAGCAGCAGGACTGGCCAGGACATTCAGTACTTC
V gene: TRBV25-1; J gene: TRBJ2-5; clone size: many; D gene: NA; CDR3 protein: CASSAAAQETQYF; CDR3 DNA: TGTGCCAGCAGCGCGGCGGCCCAAGAGACCCAGTACTTC
V gene: TRBV12-3/TRBV12-4; J gene: TRBJ2-2; clone size: NA; D gene: NA; CDR3 protein: CASSFNTAGELFF; CDR3 DNA: TGTGCCAGCAGTTTTAACACCGCCGGGGAGCTGTTTTTT
V gene: TRBV7-3; J gene: TRBJ2-1; clone size: NA; D gene: TRBD2; CDR3 protein: CASSSLAGGPNEQFF; CDR3 DNA: TGTGCCAGCAGCTCACTAGCGGGAGGGCCCAATGAGCAGTTCTTC
V gene: TRBV6-1; J gene: TRBJ1-6; clone size: NA; D gene: TRBD1; CDR3 protein: CASSRDRGNSPLHF; CDR3 DNA: TGTGCCAGCAGCCGGGACAGGGGGAATTCACCCCTCCACTTT
V gene: TRBV9; J gene: TRBJ1-2; clone size: NA; D gene: TRBD1; CDR3 protein: CASSVASSGTDGYTF; CDR3 DNA: TGTGCCAGCAGCGTAGCTAGCTCGGGGACAGATGGCTACACCTTC
V gene: TRBV7-8; J gene: TRBJ2-5; clone size: NA; D gene: TRBD1; CDR3 protein: CATNKGTGKRETQYF; CDR3 DNA: TGTGCCACTAATAAAGGGACAGGGAAGAGGGAGACCCAGTACTTC
V gene: TRBV7-2; J gene: TRBJ2-7; clone size: NA; D gene: NA; CDR3 protein: CASSLADSTPLSYEQYF; CDR3 DNA: TGTGCCAGCAGCTTGGCTGACAGCACTCCTCTCTCCTACGAGCAGTACTTC
V gene: TRBV19; J gene: TRBJ1-5; clone size: NA; D gene: NA; CDR3 protein: CASSIRETERYSNQPQHF; CDR3 DNA: TGTGCCAGTAGTATTAGAGAGACCGAGCGATATAGCAATCAGCCCCAGCATTTT
V gene: TRBV7-2; J gene: TRBJ1-1; clone size: once; D gene: NA; CDR3 protein: CASSSGVSSAFF; CDR3 DNA: TGTGCCAGCAGTTCAGGGGTATCCTCAGCTTTCTTT
V gene: TRBV7-9; J gene: TRBJ1-5; clone size: NA; D gene: TRBD1; CDR3 protein: CASSLAPGGSQPQHF; CDR3 DNA: TGCGCCAGCAGCTTGGCCCCAGGGGGCAGTCAGCCCCAGCATTTT
V gene: TRBV7-9; J gene: TRBJ2-6; clone size: NA; D gene: TRBD1; CDR3 protein: CASSLVPPGQGARGANVLTF; CDR3 DNA: TGTGCCAGCAGCTTGGTACCCCCCGGACAGGGGGCGCGGGGGGCCAACGTCCTGACTTTC
V gene: TRBV20-1; J gene: TRBJ1-2; clone size: NA; D gene: NA; CDR3 protein: CSAPSTGENYGYTF; CDR3 DNA: TGCAGTGCTCCCTCGACGGGAGAAAACTATGGCTACACCTTC
V gene: TRBV10-2; J gene: TRBJ1-5; clone size: NA; D gene: TRBD1; CDR3 protein: CASSQGQVYSNQPQHF; CDR3 DNA: TGCGCCAGCAGTCAGGGACAGGTATATAGCAATCAGCCCCAGCATTTT
V gene: TRBV11-2; J gene: TRBJ1-1; clone size: NA; D gene: NA; CDR3 protein: CASSSLAGPRTGAFF; CDR3 DNA: TGTGCCAGCAGCTCTCTCGCAGGGCCAAGGACGGGAGCCTTCTTT
V gene: TRBV10-3; J gene: TRBJ2-2; clone size: NA; D gene: NA; CDR3 protein: CAISAVWGDTGELFF; CDR3 DNA: TGTGCCATCAGCGCGGTCTGGGGGGACACCGGGGAGCTGTTTTTT
V gene: TRBV29-1; J gene: TRBJ2-7; clone size: many; D gene: NA; CDR3 protein: CSVERQSYEQYF; CDR3 DNA: TGCAGCGTTGAACGACAGAGCTACGAGCAGTACTTC
V gene: TRBV20-1; J gene: TRBJ1-2; clone size: once; D gene: TRBD1; CDR3 protein: CSATLQGAQGYTF; CDR3 DNA: TGCAGTGCTACCCTACAGGGGGCGCAGGGCTACACCTTC
V gene: TRBV12-3/TRBV12-4; J gene: TRBJ2-2; clone size: few; D gene: NA; CDR3 protein: CASSLSGGNTGELFF; CDR3 DNA: TGTGCCAGCAGTTTATCCGGGGGGAACACCGGGGAGCTGTTTTTT
V gene: TRBV25-1; J gene: TRBJ2-5; clone size: NA; D gene: NA; CDR3 protein: CASSPALVETQYF; CDR3 DNA: TGTGCCAGCAGTCCCGCTTTGGTCGAGACCCAGTACTTC
V gene: TRBV6-6; J gene: TRBJ1-5; clone size: many; D gene: NA; CDR3 protein: CASILQGVNQPQHF; CDR3 DNA: TGTGCCAGCATCCTACAGGGAGTCAATCAGCCCCAGCATTTT